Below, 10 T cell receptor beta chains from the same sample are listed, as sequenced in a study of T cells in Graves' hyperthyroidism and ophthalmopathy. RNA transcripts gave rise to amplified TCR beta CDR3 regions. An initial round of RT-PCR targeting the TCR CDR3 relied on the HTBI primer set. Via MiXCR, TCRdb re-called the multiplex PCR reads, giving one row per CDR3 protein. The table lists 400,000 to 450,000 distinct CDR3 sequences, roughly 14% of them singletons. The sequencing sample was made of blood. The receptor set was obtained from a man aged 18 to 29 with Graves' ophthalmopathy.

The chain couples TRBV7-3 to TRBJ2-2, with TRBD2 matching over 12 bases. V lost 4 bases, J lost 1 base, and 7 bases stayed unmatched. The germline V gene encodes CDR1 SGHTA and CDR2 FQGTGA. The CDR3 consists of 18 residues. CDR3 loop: CASSYDWTSGKNTGELFF. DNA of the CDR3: TGTGCCAGCAGCTATGATTGGACTAGCGGGAAGAACACCGGGGAGCTGTTTTTT.

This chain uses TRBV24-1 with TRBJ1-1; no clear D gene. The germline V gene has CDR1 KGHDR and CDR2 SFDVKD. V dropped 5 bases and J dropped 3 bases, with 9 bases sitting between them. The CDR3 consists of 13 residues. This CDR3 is CATSVGRDTEAFF. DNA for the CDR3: TGTGCCACCAGTGTGGGAAGAGACACTGAAGCTTTCTTT.

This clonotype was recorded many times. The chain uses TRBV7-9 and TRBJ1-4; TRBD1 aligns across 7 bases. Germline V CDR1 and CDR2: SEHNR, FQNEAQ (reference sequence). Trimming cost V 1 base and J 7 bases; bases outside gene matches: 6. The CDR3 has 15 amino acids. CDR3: CASSLGQGAFEKLFF. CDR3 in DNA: TGTGCCAGCAGCTTAGGACAGGGAGCGTTTGAAAAACTGTTTTTT.

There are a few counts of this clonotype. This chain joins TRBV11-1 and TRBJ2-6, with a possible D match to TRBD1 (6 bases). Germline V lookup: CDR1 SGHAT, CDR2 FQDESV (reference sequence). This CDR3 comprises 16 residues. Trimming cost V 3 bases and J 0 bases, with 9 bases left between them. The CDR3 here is CASSFGQFSGANVLTF. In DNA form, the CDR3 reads TGTGCCAGCAGCTTCGGACAGTTCTCTGGGGCCAACGTCCTGACTTTC.

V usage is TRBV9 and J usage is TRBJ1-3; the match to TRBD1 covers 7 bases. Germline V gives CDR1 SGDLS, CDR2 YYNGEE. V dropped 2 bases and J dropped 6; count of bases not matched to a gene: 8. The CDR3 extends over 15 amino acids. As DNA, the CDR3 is TGTGCCAGCAGCGTCGGGACAGATCCTTTAAACACCATATATTTT. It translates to CASSVGTDPLNTIYF.

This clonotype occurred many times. The CDR3 protein is CASSQEGSWYEQFF. The CDR3 nucleotides read TGTGCCAGCAGCCAAGAAGGTAGCTGGTATGAGCAGTTCTTC. The gene calls are TRBV3-1 and TRBJ2-1; D is ambiguous. The germline V gene encodes CDR1 LGHDT and CDR2 YNNKEL (reference sequence). V lost 0 bases and J lost 8, with 11 bases in between. There are 14 residues in the CDR3.

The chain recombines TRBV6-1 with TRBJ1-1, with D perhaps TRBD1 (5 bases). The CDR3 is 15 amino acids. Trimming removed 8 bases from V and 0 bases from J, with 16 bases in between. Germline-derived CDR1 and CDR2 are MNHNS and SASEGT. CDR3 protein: CASGAGGAMNTEAFF. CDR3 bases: TGTGCCAGCGGGGCCGGGGGAGCCATGAACACTGAAGCTTTCTTT.

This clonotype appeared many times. DNA of the CDR3: TGTGCCAGCAGCTTAGATTCCAGCGGGAGGTTGGATGAGCAGTTCTTC. This sequence encodes CASSLDSSGRLDEQFF. This sequence joins TRBV7-9 and TRBJ2-1, with 9 bases matching TRBD2. The CDR3 runs to 16 residues. Germline loops: CDR1 SEHNR, CDR2 FQNEAQ (reference sequence). After removal of 1 base from V and 8 bases from J, the junction contained 9 bases not matched to a gene.

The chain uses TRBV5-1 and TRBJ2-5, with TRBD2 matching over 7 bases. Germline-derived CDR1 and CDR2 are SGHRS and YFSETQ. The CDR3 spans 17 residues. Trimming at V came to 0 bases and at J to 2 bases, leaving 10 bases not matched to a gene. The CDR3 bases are TGCGCCAGCAGCTTGGCCTGGACTAGTCACACACAAGAGACCCAGTACTTC. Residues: CASSLAWTSHTQETQYF.

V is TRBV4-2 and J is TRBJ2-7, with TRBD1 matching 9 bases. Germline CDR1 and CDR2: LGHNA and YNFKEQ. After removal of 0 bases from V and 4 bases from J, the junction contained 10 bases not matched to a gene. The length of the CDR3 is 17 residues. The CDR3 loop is CASSQDLSPGQGYEQYF. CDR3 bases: TGTGCCAGCAGCCAAGATCTATCGCCGGGACAGGGATACGAGCAGTACTTC.